The rows below give T cell receptor beta chains drawn from one sample of a study of radiation and T cells in renal cell carcinoma. Clones were read by immunoSEQ multiplex PCR, and TCRdb kept only the in-frame ones, dropping some. The sample has about 49,000 clones; 65% to 90% are singletons. The source was blood, collected from a patient whose treatment included radiotherapy and nephrectomy. These receptors were obtained from a woman between 65 and 79 years old with renal cell carcinoma. The CDR3 runs from the conserved cysteine through the conserved F or W. D genes are given only for firm matches. The size field is filled for only some rows; it gives once, few, many or a size class.

d_gene: NA; abundance: NA; j_gene: TRBJ1-2; v_gene: TRBV5-8; CDR3aa: CASSFSGTPYGYTF; CDR3nt: TGTGCCAGCAGTTTCTCCGGGACACCTTATGGCTACACCTTC
d_gene: NA; abundance: NA; j_gene: TRBJ1-2; v_gene: TRBV18; CDR3aa: CASSPRQEDGYTF; CDR3nt: TGTGCCAGCTCACCGAGGCAGGAGGACGGCTACACCTTC
d_gene: NA; abundance: few; j_gene: TRBJ1-4; v_gene: TRBV9; CDR3aa: CASSVEGRTNEKLFF; CDR3nt: TGTGCCAGCAGCGTAGAGGGCAGAACGAATGAAAAACTGTTTTTT
d_gene: NA; abundance: NA; j_gene: TRBJ2-1; v_gene: TRBV6-5; CDR3aa: CASSQGLFNEQFF; CDR3nt: TGTGCCAGCAGCCAAGGACTGTTCAATGAGCAGTTCTTC
d_gene: TRBD2; abundance: once; j_gene: TRBJ2-1; v_gene: TRBV5-4; CDR3aa: CASSPPDTGGNEQFF; CDR3nt: TGTGCCAGCAGCCCCCCGGACACGGGAGGTAATGAGCAGTTCTTC
d_gene: NA; abundance: NA; j_gene: TRBJ2-5; v_gene: TRBV6-1; CDR3aa: CASIERGRGETQYF; CDR3nt: TGTGCCAGCATCGAACGGGGGAGAGGAGAGACCCAGTACTTC
d_gene: NA; abundance: NA; j_gene: TRBJ1-1; v_gene: TRBV5-5; CDR3aa: CASTWWGANTEAFF; CDR3nt: TGTGCCAGCACCTGGTGGGGGGCGAACACTGAAGCTTTCTTT
d_gene: TRBD1; abundance: NA; j_gene: TRBJ1-1; v_gene: TRBV5-4; CDR3aa: CASSQEGQGARSEAFF; CDR3nt: TGTGCCAGCAGCCAAGAGGGACAGGGGGCGAGAAGTGAAGCTTTCTTT
d_gene: TRBD2; abundance: NA; j_gene: TRBJ2-1; v_gene: TRBV5-1; CDR3aa: CASSITGTSGLRSSYNEQFF; CDR3nt: TGCGCCAGCAGCATAACCGGGACTAGCGGGCTCCGAAGCTCCTACAATGAGCAGTTCTTC
d_gene: NA; abundance: few; j_gene: TRBJ1-1; v_gene: TRBV9; CDR3aa: CASSEGGGGEAFF; CDR3nt: TGTGCCAGCAGCGAAGGGGGAGGGGGTGAAGCTTTCTTT
d_gene: NA; abundance: NA; j_gene: TRBJ2-3; v_gene: TRBV5-1; CDR3aa: CASSLISDTQYF; CDR3nt: TGCGCCAGCAGCTTGATCTCGGATACGCAGTATTTT
d_gene: TRBD2; abundance: NA; j_gene: TRBJ2-7; v_gene: TRBV4-2; CDR3aa: CASSQAGLAGNEQYF; CDR3nt: TGTGCCAGCAGCCAGGCAGGACTAGCCGGCAACGAGCAGTACTTC
d_gene: NA; abundance: few; j_gene: TRBJ1-1; v_gene: TRBV11-2; CDR3aa: CASSLTENTEAFF; CDR3nt: TGTGCCAGCAGCTTAACAGAGAACACTGAAGCTTTCTTT
d_gene: TRBD1; abundance: few; j_gene: TRBJ2-7; v_gene: TRBV5-6; CDR3aa: CASSLGTGIYEQYF; CDR3nt: TGTGCCAGCAGCTTGGGGACAGGGATCTACGAGCAGTACTTC
d_gene: TRBD1; abundance: few; j_gene: TRBJ2-3; v_gene: TRBV27; CDR3aa: CASSLESGQGTDTQYF; CDR3nt: TGTGCCAGCAGTTTAGAATCGGGACAGGGGACAGATACGCAGTATTTT
d_gene: NA; abundance: NA; j_gene: TRBJ1-3; v_gene: TRBV13; CDR3aa: CASSLNRANTIYF; CDR3nt: TGTGCCAGCAGCTTAAACAGGGCAAACACCATATATTTT
d_gene: TRBD2; abundance: NA; j_gene: TRBJ2-5; v_gene: TRBV23-1; CDR3aa: CASSQSRGLAGEKTQYF; CDR3nt: TGCGCCAGCAGTCAATCACGGGGACTAGCGGGGGAAAAGACCCAGTACTTC
d_gene: TRBD1; abundance: few; j_gene: TRBJ2-1; v_gene: TRBV2; CDR3aa: CASDVSGRGNEQFF; CDR3nt: TGTGCCTCCGACGTAAGCGGCAGGGGGAATGAGCAGTTCTTC
d_gene: TRBD1; abundance: NA; j_gene: TRBJ1-5; v_gene: TRBV6-5; CDR3aa: CASSWGTDSNQPQHF; CDR3nt: TGTGCCAGCAGTTGGGGGACAGATAGCAATCAGCCCCAGCATTTT
d_gene: TRBD2; abundance: NA; j_gene: TRBJ2-7; v_gene: TRBV5-4; CDR3aa: CASSFGTRINEQYF; CDR3nt: TGTGCCAGCAGCTTCGGGACTAGAATTAACGAGCAGTACTTC
d_gene: NA; abundance: NA; j_gene: TRBJ1-1; v_gene: TRBV5-1; CDR3aa: CASSLGGMGTEAFF; CDR3nt: TGCGCCAGCAGCTTGGGTGGGATGGGCACTGAAGCTTTCTTT
d_gene: TRBD1; abundance: NA; j_gene: TRBJ1-1; v_gene: TRBV14; CDR3aa: CASSQSWTGRVGSTEAFF; CDR3nt: TGTGCCAGCAGCCAATCTTGGACAGGGCGTGTTGGGAGCACTGAAGCTTTCTTT
d_gene: TRBD2; abundance: NA; j_gene: TRBJ2-3; v_gene: TRBV7-7; CDR3aa: CASSLAHSGGEPQYF; CDR3nt: TGTGCCAGCAGCTTAGCACATAGCGGGGGGGAACCGCAGTATTTT
d_gene: NA; abundance: NA; j_gene: TRBJ1-2; v_gene: TRBV30; CDR3aa: CAWSPRHGSSYGYTF; CDR3nt: TGTGCCTGGAGTCCTCGGCACGGGTCTTCCTATGGCTACACCTTC
d_gene: NA; abundance: NA; j_gene: TRBJ1-1; v_gene: TRBV7-9; CDR3aa: CASSFGQSQNTEAFF; CDR3nt: TGTGCCAGCAGCTTTGGACAGTCACAGAACACTGAAGCTTTCTTT
d_gene: NA; abundance: NA; j_gene: TRBJ1-1; v_gene: TRBV25-1; CDR3aa: CASSEWLPGSEAFF; CDR3nt: TGTGCCAGCAGTGAATGGCTTCCAGGGTCCGAAGCTTTCTTT
d_gene: TRBD2; abundance: NA; j_gene: TRBJ2-3; v_gene: TRBV6-1; CDR3aa: CASSVLADSTDTQYF; CDR3nt: TGTGCCAGCAGTGTACTAGCGGATAGCACAGATACGCAGTATTTT
d_gene: TRBD1; abundance: NA; j_gene: TRBJ1-5; v_gene: TRBV6-1; CDR3aa: CASSGRTGGFQPQHF; CDR3nt: TGTGCCAGCAGTGGACGGACAGGGGGTTTTCAGCCCCAGCATTTT
d_gene: TRBD2; abundance: NA; j_gene: TRBJ2-7; v_gene: TRBV29-1; CDR3aa: CSVEDGLAGGHGEQYF; CDR3nt: TGCAGCGTTGAAGACGGACTAGCGGGAGGCCACGGAGAGCAGTACTTC
d_gene: NA; abundance: NA; j_gene: TRBJ2-5; v_gene: TRBV2; CDR3aa: CASSEEGLLGETQYF; CDR3nt: TGTGCCAGCAGTGAGGAGGGCCTATTGGGAGAGACCCAGTACTTC
d_gene: TRBD1; abundance: NA; j_gene: TRBJ2-5; v_gene: TRBV6-6; CDR3aa: CASSYSQGAREETQYF; CDR3nt: TGTGCCAGCAGTTACTCCCAGGGGGCGAGGGAAGAGACCCAGTACTTC
d_gene: NA; abundance: NA; j_gene: TRBJ2-5; v_gene: TRBV20-1; CDR3aa: CSARGLETQYF; CDR3nt: TGCAGTGCTCGGGGGTTAGAGACCCAGTACTTC
d_gene: NA; abundance: NA; j_gene: TRBJ1-1; v_gene: TRBV6-5; CDR3aa: CASSYSSGRTEAFF; CDR3nt: TGTGCCAGCAGTTACTCGTCTGGAAGGACTGAAGCTTTCTTT
d_gene: NA; abundance: few; j_gene: TRBJ2-7; v_gene: TRBV2; CDR3aa: CASSEGGLSYEQYF; CDR3nt: TGTGCCAGCAGTGAGGGGGGCCTCTCCTACGAGCAGTACTTC
d_gene: NA; abundance: NA; j_gene: TRBJ1-2; v_gene: TRBV5-1; CDR3aa: CASSLTVNNYGYTF; CDR3nt: TGCGCCAGCAGCCTGACAGTGAACAACTATGGCTACACCTTC
d_gene: TRBD1; abundance: NA; j_gene: TRBJ1-4; v_gene: TRBV9; CDR3aa: CASSVEGQLNEKLFF; CDR3nt: TGTGCCAGCAGCGTAGAGGGACAGCTGAATGAAAAACTGTTTTTT
d_gene: NA; abundance: NA; j_gene: TRBJ2-3; v_gene: TRBV9; CDR3aa: CASSSGRNAGRGDTQYF; CDR3nt: TGTGCCAGCAGCTCCGGCCGGAACGCGGGACGAGGAGATACGCAGTATTTT
d_gene: TRBD2; abundance: NA; j_gene: TRBJ2-7; v_gene: TRBV19; CDR3aa: CASSIRASGHEQYF; CDR3nt: TGTGCCAGTAGTATAAGGGCTAGCGGGCACGAGCAGTACTTC
d_gene: NA; abundance: NA; j_gene: TRBJ1-3; v_gene: TRBV7-8; CDR3aa: CASSLFHGSGNTIYF; CDR3nt: TGTGCCAGCAGCTTATTCCATGGCTCTGGAAACACCATATATTTT
d_gene: NA; abundance: NA; j_gene: TRBJ2-4; v_gene: TRBV19; CDR3aa: CASKDPGRLNIQYF; CDR3nt: TGTGCCAGTAAAGACCCGGGACGTTTAAACATTCAGTACTTC
d_gene: NA; abundance: NA; j_gene: TRBJ2-1; v_gene: TRBV15; CDR3aa: CATSSHRGNEQFF; CDR3nt: TGTGCCACCAGCAGCCATAGGGGGAATGAGCAGTTCTTC
d_gene: NA; abundance: few; j_gene: TRBJ2-7; v_gene: TRBV9; CDR3aa: CASSVDGRSYEQYF; CDR3nt: TGTGCCAGCAGCGTAGACGGCAGATCCTACGAGCAGTACTTC
d_gene: NA; abundance: NA; j_gene: TRBJ1-3; v_gene: TRBV2; CDR3aa: CASRASGFLYEGSGNTIYF; CDR3nt: TGTGCCAGCAGGGCTTCCGGCTTCCTATACGAAGGCTCTGGAAACACCATATATTTT
d_gene: NA; abundance: NA; j_gene: TRBJ2-5; v_gene: TRBV6-1; CDR3aa: CASSFQGLEETQYF; CDR3nt: TGTGCCAGCAGTTTCCAGGGGCTCGAAGAGACCCAGTACTTC
d_gene: NA; abundance: NA; j_gene: TRBJ2-1; v_gene: TRBV18; CDR3aa: CASSPENEQFF; CDR3nt: TGTGCCAGCTCACCGGAAAATGAGCAGTTCTTC
d_gene: TRBD1; abundance: NA; j_gene: TRBJ2-1; v_gene: TRBV27; CDR3aa: CASSQRDRGYNEQFF; CDR3nt: TGTGCCAGCAGTCAAAGGGACAGGGGCTACAATGAGCAGTTCTTC
d_gene: TRBD1; abundance: NA; j_gene: TRBJ1-6; v_gene: TRBV10-3; CDR3aa: CAVRGQQNSPLHF; CDR3nt: TGTGCCGTACGGGGACAGCAAAATTCACCCCTCCACTTT
d_gene: NA; abundance: once; j_gene: TRBJ1-2; v_gene: TRBV19; CDR3aa: CASSIFNYGYTF; CDR3nt: TGTGCCAGTAGTATTTTTAACTATGGCTACACCTTC